This T cell receptor beta chain was captured by sequencing in a study of blood T cell repertoires in COVID-19 (dated by TCRdb to the early 2020s). Context from the whole study: Samples covering the acute and convalescent phases of COVID-19 were provided by collaborators in the United States, Italy and Spain. The material from the prospective study consisted of cDNA or gDNA derived from T cells, B-cell-depleted T cells, or PBMCs. The dataset comprised deeply sampled blood TCRbeta repertoires from subjects exposed to, actively infected with, or recovered from COVID-19. The repertoires were made available in a free public database intended to serve as a resource for research on the immune response to SARS-CoV-2. Samples were obtained from the ongoing ImmuneRACE study (first 160 participants) and from some 1,300 subjects provided by 6 global collaborators. A de-identified subject ID, COVID-19 status, age in years and sex were almost always included in the sample metadata. HLA class I and class II types, where available, came from metadata supplied by the sample provider rather than from assay-based typing.

The germline V gene (reference sequence) sets CDR1 to LNHDA and CDR2 to SQIVND. V ends up 8 bases short and J 1 base short, with an unmatched junction base count of 7. From the cysteine up to the phenylalanine, the CDR3 has a length of 14 residues. Only the CDR3 portion is preserved as DNA: 42 bases, with reading frame beginning at the first base. The collaborating institutions used their own protocols to collect whole blood in K2EDTA tubes. For TCRbeta analysis, collaborator samples were shipped as frozen whole blood, as isolated PBMCs, or as DNA extracted from either sample type. TCRbeta CDR3 regions were amplified from genomic DNA by means of the immunoSEQ Assay, a bias-controlled multiplex PCR. The authors' analysis ran thus. Within the assay, amplification of reference gene primers was used to estimate how many nucleated cells each sample contained. To quantify the absolute abundance of each unique TCRbeta CDR3 rearrangement, sequence reads were collapsed and filtered. For each sample, productive Simpson clonality was calculated as the square root of Simpson's diversity index across productive rearrangements. In TCRdb, the immuneACCESS table is reduced to in-frame sequences with V and J assigned. These tables do not hold every clone; where another copy was compared, an unresolved V gene accounts for under half, and the others remain unexplained. Clone size and the V and J calls come from that table; the DNA yielded D and trimming. The sample data list tens of thousands of clones, and over 60% of these were observed just once. Around 7% of the sample is held by the ten biggest clonotypes.

What the research found in general, with its limitations: Clinical and demographic metadata were provided uncurated, with the amount varying by source and participant.

Remarks on this clone: Its antigen is still unknown. No much larger clone is present one base from it, and per-base qualities are unavailable.

The chain is encoded by TRBV19 joined to TRBJ2-5, and 7 junctional nucleotides match TRBD2. What was sequenced was peripheral blood. The TCR originated in a man between 65 and 85 years old with acute or convalescent COVID-19. The CDR3 reads CASSNGGGQETQYF. In nucleotide form, the sequence is TGTGCCAGTTCTAATGGCGGGGGCCAAGAGACCCAGTACTTC.